Below, 10 T cell receptor beta chains from the same sample are listed, as sequenced in a study of CD8 T cells in ankylosing spondylitis. TCRdb redid the calling of the 5' RACE reads with MiXCR, one entry per CDR3 protein. The sample includes 80,000 to 90,000 distinct CDR3 sequences, roughly 30% of them seen just once. Sequenced: blood, either unsorted or a sorted T cell fraction (not recorded which). These receptors all come from a male donor with ankylosing spondylitis or in good health (not recorded which).

This clonotype was recorded a few times. The gene calls are TRBV20-1 and TRBJ2-7; no reliable D call. The CDR3 contains 13 residues. The germline V and J ends were trimmed by 4 bases and 4 bases, with 14 bases remaining between them. Germline CDR1 and CDR2: DFQATT and SNEGSKA (reference sequence). The CDR3 loop is CSAKSHSSYEQYF. CDR3 DNA sequence: TGCAGTGCTAAGAGCCATTCATCTTACGAGCAGTACTTC.

This clonotype showed up many times. V is TRBV7-3 and J is TRBJ2-3; D gene uncertain. The germline V gene encodes CDR1 SGHTA and CDR2 FQGTGA. The CDR3 has 15 residues. The V and J ends lost 3 bases and 0 bases respectively, with 10 bases between them. CDR3 in amino acids: CASSLIGESTDTQYF. CDR3 bases: TGTGCCAGCAGCTTGATTGGGGAAAGCACAGATACGCAGTATTTT.

The chain recombines TRBV29-1 with TRBJ2-1; 9 bases line up with TRBD2. With 3 bases clipped from V and 0 bases from J, the junction kept 9 bases outside the gene matches. Germline V gene lookup returns CDR1 SQVTM and CDR2 ANQGSEA. The CDR3 totals 17 residues. The CDR3 here is CSVEGDLSGSSYNEQFF. For the CDR3, the DNA is TGCAGCGTTGAGGGGGACCTTAGCGGGAGCTCCTACAATGAGCAGTTCTTC.

This clonotype was detected once. V usage is TRBV20-1 and J usage is TRBJ1-4, with D possibly being TRBD1 (5 bases). The germline gives CDR1 DFQATT, CDR2 SNEGSKA (reference sequence). CDR3 length equals 14 residues. Trimming removed 3 bases at V and 4 bases at J, with 12 bases between. The CDR3 DNA sequence: TGCAGTGCTAGCACGGGACGGATTAATGAAAAACTGTTTTTT. Amino acids: CSASTGRINEKLFF.

This clonotype came up many times. At one boundary the junction diverges from the germline segment, which might be a read error. The gene calls are TRBV12-3 or TRBV12-4 and TRBJ2-7, with TRBD2 matching 9 bases. The CDR3 consists of 12 residues. Written as DNA, the CDR3 is TGTGCCAGCAGTTTGGAGGCGGGAGGGCCTAACTTC. Protein: CASSLEAGGPNF.

This clonotype was seen many times. The V and J genes are TRBV5-1 and TRBJ1-6; perhaps TRBD1 as D (5 bases). CDR3 length: 15 residues. Germline assignment: CDR1 SGHRS and CDR2 YFSETQ. The V end lost 4 bases, the J end lost 8 bases, and 16 bases lay between the germline ends. CDR3 DNA sequence: TGCGCCAGCAGCCTGGCAGGGACCTTCTATTCACCCCTCCACTTT. Protein sequence: CASSLAGTFYSPLHF. Full variable domain (rest looked up from reference TRBV5-1 and TRBJ1-6): KAGVTQTPRYLIKTRGQQVTLSCSPISGHRSVSWYQQTPGQGLQFLFEYFSETQRNKGNFPGRFSGRQFSNSRSEMNVSTLELGDSALYLCASSLAGTFYSPLHFGNGTRLTVT.

This clonotype turned up a few times. The J gene is TRBJ1-2, the V gene TRBV20-1; 7 bases line up with TRBD1. Germline assignment: CDR1 DFQATT and CDR2 SNEGSKA (reference sequence). This CDR3 region has 12 residues. V lost 6 bases and J lost 6; bases outside the gene matches: 7. The CDR3 bases are TGCAGTGCAGACGAAGGGGGCGATGGCTACACCTTC. As protein: CSADEGGDGYTF.

This clonotype has more than one count but fewer than ten. The chain links TRBV2 to TRBJ2-1; D is unclear. The CDR3 covers 10 residues. Germline V gene sequence: CDR1 SNHLY, CDR2 FYNNEI. Deletions cut 6 bases from V and 10 bases from J, with 7 bases between. CDR3 protein: CASRSREQFF. As DNA, the CDR3 is TGTGCCAGCAGAAGTAGGGAGCAGTTCTTC.

This chain uses TRBV7-3 with TRBJ1-4; D unclear. Germline assignment: CDR1 SGHTA and CDR2 FQGTGA. This CDR3 spans 13 amino acids. V was clipped by 2 bases and J by 11 bases, with 12 bases between them. The CDR3 nucleotides read TGTGCCAGCAGCTTAGGCTCGGGAGACAAACTGTTTTTT. Residues: CASSLGSGDKLFF.

V is TRBV12-3 or TRBV12-4 and J is TRBJ1-5; TRBD1 matches 8 bases. V trimming: 7 bases; J trimming: 4 bases; junction bases outside the gene matches: 3. This CDR3 has 13 amino acids. CDR3 nucleotide sequence: TGTGCCAGCAAGGACAGGGTGAATCAGCCCCAGCATTTT. This encodes CASKDRVNQPQHF.